This T cell receptor beta chain was captured by sequencing in a study of OX40 agonist ivuxolimab in advanced cancers. The CDR3 spans 15 residues. Germline V lookup: CDR1 MDHEN, CDR2 SYDVKM. V lost 4 bases, J lost 1 base, and 13 bases lay in between. The data were produced by immunoSEQ multiplex PCR, yet TCRdb's version contains in-frame clones alone and is incomplete. The repertoire consists of over 45,000 clones, with approximately 84% occurring once and the leading ten covering around 9%. V usage is TRBV28 and J usage is TRBJ1-1; D may be TRBD1 (6 bases). The sequence was collected from an adult with an advanced solid tumor such as melanoma, head and neck, liver or kidney cancer. Sequenced here: CD4+ or CD8+ T cells sorted from blood, sampled in a trial of the OX40 agonist ivuxolimab. CDR3 sequence: CASSSVQGRNTEAFF. The CDR3 nucleotides read TGTGCCAGCAGTTCGGTACAGGGACGGAACACTGAAGCTTTCTTT.